The 32 T cell receptor beta chains listed next were all sequenced from one sample in a study of T cell responses to AZD1222 COVID-19 vaccine. Using immunoSEQ multiplex PCR, the repertoire was profiled, and TCRdb retains in-frame clones only, with some absent. The data hold tens of thousands of clones, with roughly 80% observed a single time. This sample comprised peripheral blood, obtained 28 days after the second dose of the MenACWY control vaccine. The receptors shown here come from an adult who received the MenACWY meningococcal vaccine as a control.

The gene calls are TRBV19 and TRBJ2-3; no clear D gene. V was shortened by 1 base and J by 5 bases, with 10 bases between the two germline ends. Germline V gene lookup returns CDR1 LNHDA and CDR2 SQIVND (reference sequence). The CDR3 consists of 14 residues. The CDR3 loop is CASSIGAALDTQYF. DNA for the CDR3: TGTGCCAGTAGTATAGGGGCAGCTCTAGATACGCAGTATTTT.

The V call is TRBV18, the J call TRBJ2-3; 7 bases map to TRBD2. The CDR3 is made up of 15 amino acids. V was pared by 2 bases and J by 6 bases, with 8 bases of the junction left unmatched. CDR1 is KGHSH and CDR2 is LQKENI in the germline V gene. CDR3 sequence (DNA): TGTGCCAGCTCACCATCGACAGCGGGGCAGGATACGCAGTATTTT. Translation: CASSPSTAGQDTQYF.

The chain employs TRBV30 and TRBJ2-2; D is uncertain. The CDR3 totals 11 residues. V lost 0 bases and J lost 7, with 3 bases in between. Per germline, CDR1 GTSNPN and CDR2 SVGIG (reference sequence). CDR3 amino acids: CAWSVHGELFF. The DNA for the CDR3 is TGTGCCTGGAGTGTACACGGGGAGCTGTTTTTT.

This sequence joins TRBV6-5 and TRBJ2-7, with no clear D. The V and J ends lost 0 bases and 5 bases respectively, with 8 bases between them. CDR3 size: 13 residues. Germline V lookup: CDR1 MNHEY, CDR2 SVGAGI. The CDR3: CASSYSSLDEQYF. The CDR3 DNA follows: TGTGCCAGCAGTTACTCGAGTTTGGACGAGCAGTACTTC.

The chain couples TRBV28 to TRBJ1-6; D unclear. The CDR3 is 15 amino acids. The V gene lost 3 bases and the J gene lost 5 bases, with 11 bases spanning the gap. Germline values: CDR1 MDHEN, CDR2 SYDVKM. This CDR3 reads CASSFRPWDNSPLHF. The CDR3 nucleotides are TGTGCCAGCAGTTTTCGTCCTTGGGATAATTCACCCCTCCACTTT.

The CDR3 nucleotides are TGTGCCAGCAGTTCTCAGGGCACTCGGGGGGGAAACACCATATATTTT. Protein product: CASSSQGTRGGNTIYF. The chain has TRBV7-8 and TRBJ1-3; D possibly corresponds to TRBD1 (5 bases). This CDR3 spans 16 amino acids. V lost 6 bases and J lost 4, with 19 bases in between. Germline assignment: CDR1 SGHVS and CDR2 FQNEAQ.

The chain combines TRBV19 with TRBJ1-2; 8 nucleotides match TRBD1. V trimming: 5 bases; J trimming: 4 bases; junction bases outside the gene matches: 12. Per germline, CDR1 LNHDA and CDR2 SQIVND (reference sequence). There are 16 residues in the CDR3. CDR3 loop: CASSHKGADRVYGYTF. CDR3 DNA: TGTGCCAGTAGTCATAAGGGAGCGGACAGGGTCTATGGCTACACCTTC.

The chain carries TRBV6-5 and TRBJ1-2; unclear D gene. Trimming stripped 2 bases from V and 4 bases from J, with 5 bases between. CDR1 and CDR2 (germline): MNHEY, SVGAGI. This CDR3 has 12 residues. The CDR3 nucleotides are TGTGCCAGCAGTTACGATGGCTATGGCTACACCTTC. This gives the protein CASSYDGYGYTF.

This sequence joins TRBV10-3 and TRBJ1-6, with D maybe TRBD1 (6 bases). Between the trimmed V and J ends, which lost 2 bases and 11 bases, there was a span of 13 bases. CDR3 size: 14 residues. Germline V CDR1 and CDR2: ENHRY, SYGVKD. The CDR3 here is CAISESSGEAPLHF. The DNA of the CDR3 is TGTGCCATCAGTGAGAGTTCAGGGGAGGCACCCCTCCACTTT.

The V call is TRBV28, the J call TRBJ1-1; D perhaps matches TRBD1 (5 bases). The germline CDR1 and CDR2 sequences are MDHEN and SYDVKM. The CDR3 consists of 11 residues. V dropped 5 bases and J dropped 4 bases, with 5 bases sitting between them. The CDR3 region is CASSQGTEAFF. CDR3 bases: TGTGCCAGCAGTCAGGGCACTGAAGCTTTCTTT.

This clone was seen just once. The chain links TRBV6-5 to TRBJ1-1, with TRBD1 matching 7 bases. V shed 7 bases and J 4 bases; nucleotides not matched to a gene: 6. Germline-derived CDR1 and CDR2 are MNHEY and SVGAGI. The CDR3 totals 13 residues. Here the CDR3 reads CASNDAGGTEAFF. The DNA of the CDR3 is TGTGCCAGCAACGACGCAGGGGGCACTGAAGCTTTCTTT.

This clone turned up a few times. The V and J genes are TRBV5-6 and TRBJ2-7; D is perhaps TRBD1 (5 bases). From germline, CDR1 is SGHDT and CDR2 YYEEEE. V lost 0 bases to trimming and J lost 2 bases, with 9 bases between them. The CDR3 consists of 14 residues. Written as DNA, the CDR3 is TGTGCCAGCAGCTTGGAGGGGCCAACCTACGAGCAGTACTTC. Translated, it gives CASSLEGPTYEQYF.

This rearrangement joins TRBV7-2 to TRBJ1-2, with 7 bases that match TRBD1. Germline loops: CDR1 SGHTA, CDR2 FQGNSA. The CDR3 runs 13 residues. Trimming removed 5 bases from V and 7 bases from J; junction bases left unmatched: 7. For the CDR3, the DNA is TGTGCCAGCAGCGTTGACAGGGCGTTTGGCTACACCTTC. Amino acids: CASSVDRAFGYTF.

The chain is built from TRBV7-3 and TRBJ2-5; perhaps TRBD1 as D (5 bases). Germline V gene lookup returns CDR1 SGHTA and CDR2 FQGTGA. The CDR3 is 13 residues long. V was cut by 5 bases and J by 3 bases, with 10 bases left in between. In DNA form, the CDR3 reads TGTGCCAGCAGCACAACCAGGGAAGAGACCCAGTACTTC. Protein sequence: CASSTTREETQYF.

This rearrangement joins TRBV9 to TRBJ2-7; D is unresolved. The CDR3 length is 13 residues. Trimming pared 0 bases from V and 5 bases from J, leaving 9 bases between. Germline assignment: CDR1 SGDLS and CDR2 YYNGEE. The CDR3 loop reads CASSVGLDDEQYF. Written as DNA, the CDR3 is TGTGCCAGCAGCGTAGGCCTAGATGACGAGCAGTACTTC.

This clone is termed medium-sized (0.01 to 0.1%). This sample also contains other DNA sequences that code for the same CDR3. The rearrangement uses TRBV7-8 and TRBJ2-7; a possible D gene is TRBD2 (6 bases). This CDR3 contains 14 residues. Looked up from germline, CDR1 is SGHVS and CDR2 is FQNEAQ. Trimming removed 5 bases at V and 1 base at J, with 12 bases between. The CDR3 DNA sequence: TGTGCCAGCAGCGCCGGGACTTCATCCTACGAGCAGTACTTC. Protein sequence: CASSAGTSSYEQYF.

This rearrangement joins TRBV29-1 to TRBJ2-1, with D unclear. The length of the CDR3 is 12 residues. Germline values: CDR1 SQVTM, CDR2 ANQGSEA. Trimming removed 8 bases at V and 7 bases at J, with 15 bases between. CDR3 in DNA: TGCAGCTCATTTAACGCAGTGAATGAGCAGTTCTTC. Translating gives CSSFNAVNEQFF.

In its sample, this clone was seen once. This rearrangement joins TRBV6-5 to TRBJ2-2; D possibly corresponds to TRBD1 (5 bases). V lost 6 bases and J lost 4, with 12 bases in between. CDR1 and CDR2 from the germline V gene are MNHEY and SVGAGI. The CDR3 extends over 14 amino acids. Here the CDR3 DNA reads TGTGCCAGCAGACCCGGACACTCCACCGGGGAGCTGTTTTTT. It specifies CASRPGHSTGELFF.

The J gene is TRBJ1-5, the V gene TRBV4-1; tentatively, D is TRBD1 (6 bases). CDR3 size: 14 residues. Germline lookup yields CDR1 MGHRA and CDR2 YSYEKL. V was clipped by 1 base and J by 4 bases, with 8 bases between them. CDR3 protein: CASSQVQGNQPQHF. CDR3 DNA sequence: TGCGCCAGCAGCCAAGTACAGGGAAATCAGCCCCAGCATTTT.

The rearrangement joins TRBV4-1 to TRBJ1-1, with D hard to call. Germline assignment: CDR1 MGHRA and CDR2 YSYEKL. V dropped 1 base and J dropped 1 base, with 7 bases sitting between them. The CDR3 is made up of 14 amino acids. CDR3 sequence: CASSQVGPNTEAFF. CDR3 nucleotides: TGCGCCAGCAGCCAAGTAGGACCGAACACTGAAGCTTTCTTT.

The chain couples TRBV28 to TRBJ1-5; tentative D call: TRBD1 (6 bases). Trimming stripped 5 bases from V and 4 bases from J, with 18 bases between. This CDR3 is 16 amino acids long. CDR1 and CDR2 from the germline V gene are MDHEN and SYDVKM. The CDR3 sequence is CASSNPGAAFNQPQHF. The CDR3 region has the DNA TGTGCCAGCAGTAACCCGGGGGCAGCCTTTAATCAGCCCCAGCATTTT.

J is TRBJ1-5 and V is TRBV2; D call uncertain. V lost 1 base to trimming and J lost 3 bases, with 7 bases between them. The germline gives CDR1 SNHLY, CDR2 FYNNEI. The length of the CDR3 is 14 residues. Here the CDR3 DNA reads TGTGCCAGCAGTGAAGGCGTCTCCAATCAGCCCCAGCATTTT. Protein: CASSEGVSNQPQHF.

J is TRBJ2-1 and V is TRBV3-1 (or the pseudogene TRBV3-2), with 7 nucleotides matching TRBD1. V lost 8 bases, J lost 2 bases, and 9 bases stayed unmatched. Germline CDR1 is LGHDT and CDR2 is YNNKEL (reference sequence). There are 15 residues in the CDR3. For the CDR3, the DNA is TGTGCCAGCCTCTCCTCGGACAGGCCCTACAATGAGCAGTTCTTC. This sequence encodes CASLSSDRPYNEQFF.

This chain links TRBV19 with TRBJ1-3; D gene unclear. The CDR3 runs to 13 residues. Germline V gene lookup returns CDR1 LNHDA and CDR2 SQIVND (reference sequence). Deletions cut 7 bases from V and 2 bases from J, with 9 bases between. CDR3 coding DNA: TGTGCCAGTACCCAATCCGCTGGAAACACCATATATTTT. Translation: CASTQSAGNTIYF. The complete variable domain, with remaining parts taken from reference TRBV19 and TRBJ1-3, reads DGGITQSPKYLFRKEGQNVTLSCEQNLNHDAMYWYRQDPGQGLRLIYYSQIVNDFQKGDIAEGYSVSREKKESFPLTVTSAQKNPTAFYLCASTQSAGNTIYFGEGSWLTVV.

V and J are TRBV5-1 and TRBJ2-3; the match to TRBD2 covers 13 bases. The V gene end was trimmed by 4 bases and the J gene end by 6 bases; junction bases not matched to a gene: 11. This CDR3 spans 17 amino acids. CDR1 and CDR2 (germline): SGHRS, YFSETQ. This CDR3 reads CASSNGLTSGGTDTQYF. CDR3 coding DNA: TGCGCCAGCAGCAATGGTCTGACTAGCGGGGGGACGGATACGCAGTATTTT. The whole variable domain, filled in from reference TRBV5-1 and TRBJ2-3, reads KAGVTQTPRYLIKTRGQQVTLSCSPISGHRSVSWYQQTPGQGLQFLFEYFSETQRNKGNFPGRFSGRQFSNSRSEMNVSTLELGDSALYLCASSNGLTSGGTDTQYFGPGTRLTVL.

The chain recombines TRBV28 with TRBJ2-3; TRBD1 matches at 7 bases. The CDR3 has 15 amino acids. The germline V gene has CDR1 MDHEN and CDR2 SYDVKM. The V gene end was trimmed by 4 bases and the J gene end by 5 bases; junction bases not matched to a gene: 9. This CDR3 is CASSSTTGPGDTQYF. The DNA of the CDR3 is TGTGCCAGCAGTTCCACGACAGGGCCGGGAGATACGCAGTATTTT.

This chain uses TRBV19 with TRBJ1-2; 8 positions match TRBD1. This CDR3 region has 14 residues. The ends lost 5 bases at V and 4 bases at J; junction bases unmatched: 6. Germline V lookup: CDR1 LNHDA, CDR2 SQIVND (reference sequence). The chain's CDR3 is CASSLDRGSYGYTF. In nucleotides, the CDR3 is TGTGCCAGTAGTCTCGACAGGGGAAGCTATGGCTACACCTTC.

This chain joins TRBV5-1 and TRBJ2-7; TRBD2 is a possible D gene (5 bases). The CDR3 is made up of 13 amino acids. Trimming left V 2 bases short and J 3 bases short, with 9 bases between. The V gene's germline CDR1 is SGHRS and CDR2 YFSETQ. For the CDR3, the DNA is TGCGCCAGCAGCTTCGGGAAAAACTACGAGCAGTACTTC. This translates into CASSFGKNYEQYF.

With respect to this clone: The junction shows a germline mismatch at one end, possibly a read error. The identical CDR3 is also encoded by other nucleotide sequences in the sample. The chain employs TRBV5-8 and TRBJ2-1, with 9 bases matching TRBD2. This CDR3 is 14 amino acids long. Germline CDR1 reads SGHTS; CDR2 reads YDEGEE. The CDR3, as DNA: TGCGCCAGCAGCTTGCTAGCGGGGATCAATGAGCAGTTCTTC. This translates into CASSLLAGINEQFF. The full variable domain, in which reference TRBV5-8 and TRBJ2-1 provide the parts outside the CDR3, is EAGVTQSPTHLIKTRGQQATLRCSPISGHTSVYWYQQALGLGLQFLLWYDEGEERNRGNFPPRFSGRQFPNYSSELNVNALELEDSALYLCASSLLAGINEQFFGPGTRLTVL.

This chain connects TRBV28 to TRBJ1-2; D possibly corresponds to TRBD1 (6 bases). Germline values: CDR1 MDHEN, CDR2 SYDVKM. Trimming cost V 2 bases and J 8 bases, with 15 bases left between them. The CDR3 is 14 residues long. The CDR3 spells CASSLGGGARGYTF. The CDR3 bases are TGTGCCAGCAGTTTAGGTGGGGGGGCGCGCGGCTACACCTTC.

The chain couples TRBV7-6 to TRBJ2-2; perhaps TRBD1 as D (5 bases). This CDR3 has 15 amino acids. Germline V gene lookup returns CDR1 SGHVS and CDR2 FNYEAQ. The V end was cut by 0 bases, the J end by 2 bases, with 7 bases between. The CDR3: CASSLARTNTGELFF. The DNA of the CDR3 is TGTGCCAGCAGCTTAGCTAGGACAAACACCGGGGAGCTGTTTTTT.

The rearrangement uses TRBV2 and TRBJ2-3; TRBD1 might be the D (7 bases). CDR3 length equals 14 residues. Germline CDR1 is SNHLY and CDR2 is FYNNEI. V gave up 1 base and J gave up 7 bases, with 12 bases separating them. The CDR3 DNA follows: TGTGCCAGCAGTGAAGGCGGGACAGATAATACGCAGTATTTT. It is translated as CASSEGGTDNTQYF.